Sequencing of this T cell receptor beta chain was carried out in a study of blood T cell repertoires in COVID-19 (dated by TCRdb to about 2020). Notes on the research overall: The collaborator samples originated in the United States, Italy and Spain and spanned the acute and convalescent phases of COVID-19. The prospective study material was composed of cDNA or gDNA derived from T cells, B-cell-depleted T cells, or PBMCs. A freely available public database, intended as a resource for researchers studying the immune response to SARS-CoV-2, is where the repertoires were released. The samples were drawn from the first 160 participants of the ongoing ImmuneRACE study and from roughly 1,300 subjects provided by 6 global collaborators. The dataset comprised deeply sampled blood TCRbeta repertoires from subjects exposed to, actively infected with, or recovered from COVID-19. The sample metadata nearly always contained a de-identified subject ID, COVID-19 status, age in years and sex. Where HLA class I and class II types were available, the types were taken from metadata supplied by the sample provider, not from assay-based typing.

Participants in the prospective study were aged 18 to 89 years, lived in over 20 United States geographic areas, and enrolled through a virtual design. To assign participants to cohorts, the prospective study relied on clinical history that participants themselves reported in a screening survey and a study questionnaire. For ImmuneRACE Cohort 3, a participant was defined as recovered based on two consecutive negative NP/OP PCR tests, clearance by a healthcare professional, or resolution of symptoms. Mobile phlebotomists in the prospective study collected whole blood, serum and a nasopharyngeal or oropharyngeal swab from every participant. Prospective study participants could optionally give additional blood draws and questionnaires over an approximately 2-month period. Before DNA extraction, prospective study blood samples were shipped either frozen or at room temperature. The research as a whole found: The quantity of clinical and demographic metadata differed by source and by participant and was supplied without curation.

Points on this clone: No antigen is known for it. The record has no base qualities; no much larger clone is one base away.

TCRbeta CDR3 regions were amplified from genomic DNA by means of the immunoSEQ Assay, a bias-controlled multiplex PCR. In the source study's methods: Within the assay, amplification of reference gene primers was used to estimate how many nucleated cells each sample contained. Sequence reads were collapsed and filtered to measure the absolute abundance of every unique TCRbeta CDR3 rearrangement. For each sample, productive Simpson clonality was calculated by taking the square root of Simpson's diversity index across productive rearrangements. TCRdb re-hosts the immuneACCESS table, in-frame sequences only. Its copies lack some clones; in the studies checked, an unresolved V gene accounts for under half of them, and the cause for the rest is not known. For V, J and clone size, that table is used; D and trimming come from the DNA. For this sample there are about 300,000 clones; 70% to 90% appear just once. Together, the top ten hold about 10% of the sample.

Unmatched junction bases come to 14, with V trimmed by 4 bases and J by 4 bases. The germline V gene yields SGDLS for CDR1 and YYNGEE for CDR2. From cysteine to phenylalanine, the CDR3 is 17 amino acids long. The sequence is cut down to CDR3 DNA, 51 bases in frame from base 1. The clonotype comes from a woman aged 18-30 years who had recovered from COVID-19. This chain is built from TRBV9 and TRBJ1-2; 9 central nucleotides agree with TRBD1. Sequenced: PBMCs or T cells enriched from blood (not recorded which). The nucleotide sequence is given as TGTGCCAGCAGCACTATACAGGGGGCGAGGGCCATCTATGGCTACACCTTC. This is translated as CASSTIQGARAIYGYTF.